This TCR beta chain comes out of a study of cytomegalovirus exposure and HLA in healthy donors. CDR1 MNHNS and CDR2 SASEGT come from the germline V gene. There are 14 residues in the CDR3. J lost 5 bases, V lost 5 bases, and 7 bases had no gene match. Vbeta (60) and Jbeta (13) primers were used in the PCR. TCRdb's table, derived via immunoSEQ multiplex PCR, lists solely in-frame clones and lacks some. Seen here are 120,000 to 150,000 clones, roughly 79% observed once, and the top ten hold 6.5% to 7%. The chain joins TRBV6-1 to TRBJ2-3, with 7 nucleotides matching TRBD1. The material sequenced was PBMCs. This clonotype was obtained from a woman in her thirties or forties in good health and CMV-seropositive. This CDR3 is CASSPFNRGDTQYF. DNA for the CDR3: TGTGCCAGCAGTCCTTTCAACAGGGGAGATACGCAGTATTTT.